The 20 T cell receptor beta chains listed next were all sequenced from one sample in a study of immune evolution from preneoplasia to lung adenocarcinoma. Sequencing used immunoSEQ multiplex PCR; TCRdb keeps in-frame clones, though not all of them. This sample yields 3,800 or so clones, of which more than 65% are seen a single time; roughly a tenth belongs to the top ten. The sequencing sample was made of FFPE adjacent normal lung tissue. These receptors came from a person aged 60-79 years with lung adenocarcinoma.

The rearrangement links TRBV6-6 to TRBJ1-1; D ambiguous. The V end lost 6 bases, the J end lost 1 base, and 3 bases lay between the germline ends. The CDR3 is 11 residues long. CDR1 MNHNY and CDR2 SVGAGI come from the germline V gene (reference sequence). This chain's CDR3 is CASRTNTEAFF. CDR3 DNA: TGTGCCAGCAGAACGAACACTGAAGCTTTCTTT.

The V gene is TRBV6-1, the J gene TRBJ2-7; 11 bases fit TRBD2. CDR3 size: 14 residues. CDR1 is MNHNS, CDR2 SASEGT, per germline. J gave up 5 bases and V 8 bases, and 8 bases lay outside the gene matches. The CDR3 spells CASGPLAGVDEQYF. CDR3 nucleotide sequence: TGTGCCAGCGGCCCACTAGCGGGGGTTGACGAGCAGTACTTC.

The chain combines TRBV19 with TRBJ2-1; TRBD2 agrees at 9 bases. The CDR3 covers 16 residues. V dropped 5 bases and J dropped 2; count of bases not matched to a gene: 7. CDR1 and CDR2 from the germline V gene are LNHDA and SQIVND (reference sequence). CDR3 in amino acids: CASSPDSGGTYNEQFF. CDR3 coding DNA: TGTGCCAGTAGTCCCGATAGCGGGGGAACCTACAATGAGCAGTTCTTC.

This clone was observed a handful of times. For the CDR3, the DNA is TGTGCCAGCAGCGTAGCGTACAGGGGGGAGACCCAGTACTTC. The encoded protein is CASSVAYRGETQYF. The chain recombines TRBV9 with TRBJ2-5; 8 bases fit TRBD1. J lost 5 bases, V lost 0 bases, and 3 bases had no gene match. This CDR3 has 14 residues. The germline V gene encodes CDR1 SGDLS and CDR2 YYNGEE.

J is TRBJ2-3 and V is TRBV6-4, with 8 nucleotides matching TRBD2. This CDR3 contains 15 residues. V shed 2 bases, J shed 6 bases, and the junction held 7 bases outside the gene matches. Germline CDR1 and CDR2: MRHNA and SNTAGT. CDR3 sequence reads: CASSDRLAGFDTQYF. The CDR3, as DNA: TGTGCCAGCAGTGACCGGCTAGCGGGTTTTGATACGCAGTATTTT.

The gene calls are TRBV6-5 and TRBJ1-6; D possibly corresponds to TRBD1 (5 bases). This CDR3 comprises 15 residues. V dropped 5 bases and J dropped 7 bases, with 15 bases sitting between them. Germline V gene data show CDR1 as MNHEY and CDR2 as SVGAGI. In nucleotides, the CDR3 is TGTGCCAGCAGTACTCTTCGGGGGTACAATTCACCCCTCCACTTT. Translating it yields CASSTLRGYNSPLHF.

With respect to this clone: One end of the junction varies from germline; a read error may be responsible. The rearrangement uses TRBV9 and TRBJ1-4; 7 bases map to TRBD1. Germline CDR1 reads SGDLS; CDR2 reads YYNGEE. The CDR3 runs 15 residues. The DNA of the CDR3 is TGTGCCAGCAGCGTAGCCTACAGGGGAGGTGAAAAATTGTTTTTT. It codes for CASSVAYRGGEKLFF.

This clone was seen a single time. This sequence joins TRBV27 and TRBJ2-3; possible D gene TRBD2, 6 bases. CDR3 length: 19 amino acids. CDR1 MNHEY and CDR2 SMNVEV come from the germline V gene (reference sequence). V lost 4 bases to trimming and J lost 0 bases, with 23 bases between them. CDR3 sequence (DNA): TGTGCCAGCAGTTGGGGGTTTGAGAATAGCGGCTCTAGCACAGATACGCAGTATTTT. This codes for CASSWGFENSGSSTDTQYF.

The CDR3 DNA sequence: TGTGCCAGCTCACCGACAGGGGGCCCTGGGGCCAACGTCCTGACTTTC. The encoded protein is CASSPTGGPGANVLTF. This sequence joins TRBV18 and TRBJ2-6; 10 positions match TRBD1. V shed 3 bases and J 2 bases; nucleotides not matched to a gene: 1. Germline loops: CDR1 KGHSH, CDR2 LQKENI. The CDR3 runs 16 residues. The full variable domain, rest sourced from reference TRBV18 and TRBJ2-6, is NAGVMQNPRHLVRRRGQEARLRCSPMKGHSHVYWYRQLPEEGLKFMVYLQKENIIDESGMPKERFSAEFPKEGPSILRIQQVVRGDSAAYFCASSPTGGPGANVLTFGAGSRLTVL.

The V and J genes are TRBV6-1 and TRBJ1-3; D uncertain. In germline, CDR1 is MNHNS, CDR2 SASEGT. There are 14 residues in the CDR3. V lost 5 bases, J lost 0 bases, and 8 bases lay in between. In nucleotides, the CDR3 is TGTGCCAGCAGTACAGTGCACTCTGGAAACACCATATATTTT. Amino acid sequence: CASSTVHSGNTIYF.

The rearrangement links TRBV28 to TRBJ1-5, with D tentatively TRBD1 (6 bases). Trimming shortened V by 2 bases and J by 5 bases, and 10 bases separated the two germline ends. The CDR3 length is 14 residues. Germline CDR1 reads MDHEN; CDR2 reads SYDVKM. Here the CDR3 DNA reads TGTGCCAGCAGTTTACGCAGGGGAGATCAGCCCCAGCATTTT. Translating it yields CASSLRRGDQPQHF.

This chain uses TRBV9 with TRBJ1-1; D is uncertain. CDR1 and CDR2 from the germline V gene are SGDLS and YYNGEE. Trimming left V 4 bases short and J 0 bases short, with 13 bases between. The CDR3 runs 15 residues. CDR3 coding DNA: TGTGCCAGCAGCCCCCAACAGAAGATGAACACTGAAGCTTTCTTT. This translates into CASSPQQKMNTEAFF.

The gene calls are TRBV19 and TRBJ1-2, with D maybe TRBD1 (5 bases). The CDR3 spans 14 residues. Trimming left V 2 bases short and J 3 bases short, with 10 bases between. Germline lookup yields CDR1 LNHDA and CDR2 SQIVND (reference sequence). This chain's CDR3 is CASSIQGIDYGYTF. The CDR3 region has the DNA TGTGCCAGTAGTATACAGGGTATTGACTATGGCTACACCTTC.

The V and J genes are TRBV6-1 and TRBJ1-1; TRBD1 is a possible D gene (6 bases). The V end was cut by 9 bases, the J end by 6 bases, with 11 bases between. The germline V gene has CDR1 MNHNS and CDR2 SASEGT. The length of the CDR3 is 11 residues. CDR3 sequence: CASVQGSEAFF. The CDR3 nucleotides are TGTGCCAGTGTACAGGGATCTGAAGCTTTCTTT.

The V call is TRBV27, the J call TRBJ2-3; 11 bases are shared with TRBD1. V lost 6 bases, J lost 6 bases, and 8 bases stayed unmatched. The CDR3 runs 15 residues. Germline V CDR1 and CDR2: MNHEY, SMNVEV (reference sequence). In DNA form, the CDR3 reads TGTGCCAGCAGCTACGGACAGGGGGCAGCGGATACGCAGTATTTT. It yields the protein CASSYGQGAADTQYF.

The rearrangement joins TRBV29-1 to TRBJ2-1; the D is unclear. Between the trimmed V and J ends, which lost 1 base and 5 bases, there was a span of 12 bases. This CDR3 spans 14 amino acids. CDR1 and CDR2 from the germline V gene are SQVTM and ANQGSEA. The CDR3 is CSVEVSGPNNEQFF. CDR3 DNA sequence: TGCAGCGTTGAAGTGTCTGGGCCAAACAATGAGCAGTTCTTC.

This sequence joins TRBV2 and TRBJ1-2, with D maybe TRBD1 (6 bases). The CDR3 totals 14 residues. CDR1 and CDR2 (germline): SNHLY, FYNNEI. Trimming took off 4 bases at V and 5 bases at J, with 14 bases between the two ends. In DNA form, the CDR3 reads TGTGCCAGCAGTGGGACAGCCTCTGGGTATGGCTACACCTTC. It yields the protein CASSGTASGYGYTF.

The chain combines TRBV7-6 with TRBJ2-3; D gene unclear. Trimming removed 4 bases from V and 4 bases from J, with 12 bases in between. The CDR3 extends over 14 amino acids. Germline V lookup: CDR1 SGHVS, CDR2 FNYEAQ. The CDR3 is CASSSWSYADTQYF. The DNA for the CDR3 is TGTGCCAGCAGCTCCTGGTCCTACGCAGATACGCAGTATTTT.

The chain employs TRBV4-2 and TRBJ2-1; 7 nucleotides line up with TRBD1. V lost 4 bases to trimming and J lost 8 bases; unmatched junction nucleotides: 8. The CDR3 spans 14 residues. Per the germline V gene, CDR1 is LGHNA and CDR2 is YNFKEQ. Here the CDR3 DNA reads TGTGCCAGCAGCCTGAGGAACAGGGGAGATGAGCAGTTCTTC. Translation: CASSLRNRGDEQFF.

The chain has TRBV29-1 and TRBJ1-2; the match to TRBD1 covers 8 bases. The trim removed 4 bases at V and 10 bases at J, leaving 5 bases unmatched. CDR1 and CDR2 (germline): SQVTM, ANQGSEA. The CDR3 covers 11 residues. This CDR3 is CSVAQGADYTF. CDR3 bases: TGCAGCGTTGCCCAGGGGGCGGACTACACCTTC.